Below are 21 T cell receptor beta chains sequenced from a single sample in a study of somatic mutations in cytotoxic T cells in rheumatoid arthritis. Method: immunoSEQ multiplex PCR; TCRdb's copy keeps in-frame clones and lacks some. The table has some 15,000 clones, around 77% seen once. Sequenced input: CD8+ T cells sorted from blood. The receptors were sampled from an adult with rheumatoid arthritis.

This clone has more than one count but fewer than ten. CDR3 sequence reads: CASSQALAGEYGYTF. The CDR3 nucleotides are TGCGCCAGCAGCCAAGCGCTTGCAGGGGAATATGGCTACACCTTC. V is TRBV4-1 and J is TRBJ1-2; tentatively, D is TRBD1 (6 bases). The CDR3 runs 15 residues. V lost 1 base and J 5 bases, leaving 14 bases between the germline ends. Germline CDR1 MGHRA, CDR2 YSYEKL.

The gene calls are TRBV21-1 and TRBJ1-2; whether TRBD1, the table's D call, matches the DNA was not checked. TRBV21-1 constitutes a pseudogene. The CDR3 is made up of 15 amino acids. CDR3 nucleotide sequence: TGTGCCAGCAGCAAAATGGAGCGGACAGGAGGTGGCTACACCTTC. Amino acid sequence: CASSKMERTGGGYTF.

The V gene is TRBV10-1, the J gene TRBJ2-2; maybe TRBD1 (5 bases). V was shortened by 8 bases and J by 5 bases, with 15 bases between the two germline ends. CDR3 length: 14 residues. The germline CDR1 and CDR2 sequences are WNHNN and SYGVQD (reference sequence). The CDR3 region has the DNA TGCGCCAGCGGACAAGGGGCCGGTACCGGGGAGCTGTTTTTT. This gives the protein CASGQGAGTGELFF.

CDR3 nucleotide sequence: TGTGCCAGCTCACCAATTTTAGCGGGGGCCGTAACTAGCACAGATACGCAGTATTTT. This codes for CASSPILAGAVTSTDTQYF. The rearrangement links TRBV18 to TRBJ2-3, with 9 nucleotides matching TRBD2. The CDR3 covers 19 residues. Losses at the gene ends were 2 bases for V and 0 bases for J; bases not matched to a gene: 12. Germline CDR1 and CDR2: KGHSH and LQKENI.

V gene TRBV5-4 combines with J gene TRBJ1-1, with 8 bases fitting TRBD1. V trimming: 5 bases; J trimming: 1 base; junction bases outside the gene matches: 4. The CDR3 has 14 residues. Germline loops: CDR1 SGHNT, CDR2 YYREEE (reference sequence). The CDR3 coding sequence is TGTGCCAGCAGACCCGGGACAGGGAACACTGAAGCTTTCTTT. Translation gives CASRPGTGNTEAFF. The full variable domain, rest sourced from reference TRBV5-4 and TRBJ1-1, is ETGVTQSPTHLIKTRGQQVTLRCSSQSGHNTVSWYQQALGQGPQFIFQYYREEENGRGNFPPRFSGLQFPNYSSELNVNALELDDSALYLCASRPGTGNTEAFFGQGTRLTVV.

CDR3 sequence: CASSLEGLAGNEQFF. CDR3 DNA sequence: TGTGCCAGCAGCTTAGAGGGACTAGCGGGTAATGAGCAGTTCTTC. The chain carries TRBV7-8 and TRBJ2-1; 12 nucleotides agree with TRBD2. The CDR3 is made up of 15 amino acids. J was trimmed by 7 bases and V by 1 base; bases with no gene match: 2. CDR1 is SGHVS and CDR2 is FQNEAQ in the germline V gene.

This chain uses TRBV7-9 with TRBJ2-3; the match to TRBD2 covers 12 bases. Germline V lookup: CDR1 SEHNR, CDR2 FQNEAQ (reference sequence). With V trimmed by 3 bases and J by 4 bases, 2 bases remained unmatched. The CDR3 contains 15 residues. Written as DNA, the CDR3 is TGTGCCAGCAGCTTGACTAGCGGGGGATCAGATACGCAGTATTTT. Protein product: CASSLTSGGSDTQYF.

This sequence joins TRBV27 and TRBJ2-6; D is unclear. V shed 2 bases and J shed 4 bases, with 9 bases lying between them. Germline V gene data show CDR1 as MNHEY and CDR2 as SMNVEV (reference sequence). The CDR3 has 15 amino acids. CDR3 coding DNA: TGTGCCAGCAGTTTACCACCGTTGGGGGCCAACGTCCTGACTTTC. Protein: CASSLPPLGANVLTF.

The chain employs TRBV5-6 and TRBJ2-1, with a weak D call TRBD1 (5 bases). The germline V gene has CDR1 SGHDT and CDR2 YYEEEE. Trimming shortened V by 0 bases and J by 0 bases, and 10 bases separated the two germline ends. This CDR3 has 16 residues. Here the CDR3 DNA reads TGTGCCAGCAGCTTGGGAGGCAGGGACTCCTACAATGAGCAGTTCTTC. Its translation is CASSLGGRDSYNEQFF.

V gene TRBV14 combines with J gene TRBJ1-2; D perhaps matches TRBD1 (6 bases). With 2 bases removed from V and 0 bases from J, the gap between germline ends came to 16 bases. CDR1 and CDR2 from the germline V gene are SGHDN and FVKESK. The CDR3 is made up of 17 amino acids. CDR3 in DNA: TGTGCCAGCAGCCAAATTGGGGGCAGTCCATCTAACTATGGCTACACCTTC. The encoded protein is CASSQIGGSPSNYGYTF.

The V call is TRBV6-1, the J call TRBJ2-5, with TRBD1 matching 10 bases. Germline lookup yields CDR1 MNHNS and CDR2 SASEGT. This CDR3 spans 16 amino acids. Unmatched junction bases numbered 7, after V lost 3 bases and J lost 3 bases. In nucleotides, the CDR3 is TGTGCCAGCAGTGACCAAGCCGGGACAGGGGAAGAGACCCAGTACTTC. Its protein product is CASSDQAGTGEETQYF.

The rearrangement joins TRBV19 to TRBJ2-7, with 7 bases aligning to TRBD1. Looked up from germline, CDR1 is LNHDA and CDR2 is SQIVND (reference sequence). V shed 7 bases, J shed 4 bases, and the junction held 16 bases outside the gene matches. The CDR3 runs 16 residues. The CDR3 region is CASTLKHRGGRYEQYF. CDR3 coding DNA: TGTGCCAGTACCCTAAAGCACAGGGGTGGCCGATACGAGCAGTACTTC.

In this sample, this clone is medium-sized. The rearrangement uses TRBV4-2 and TRBJ2-3; no clear D. The V end was cut by 1 base, the J end by 1 base, with 9 bases between. The CDR3 extends over 15 amino acids. The germline V gene has CDR1 LGHNA and CDR2 YNFKEQ. CDR3 protein: CASSQARQGTDTQYF. The CDR3 DNA follows: TGTGCCAGCAGCCAAGCGCGGCAGGGCACAGATACGCAGTATTTT.

The chain combines TRBV5-6 with TRBJ2-1; 10 bases match TRBD2. The CDR3 extends over 18 amino acids. Germline assignment: CDR1 SGHDT and CDR2 YYEEEE. V trimming: 1 base; J trimming: 10 bases; junction bases outside the gene matches: 17. CDR3 sequence: CASSLWASGGPRWREQFF. CDR3 coding DNA: TGTGCCAGCAGCTTGTGGGCTAGCGGGGGCCCGCGTTGGAGGGAGCAGTTCTTC.

The CDR3, as DNA: TGTGCCAGCAGTTACCCCCTGGACAGGAATCAGCCCCAGCATTTT. Translation gives CASSYPLDRNQPQHF. This chain uses TRBV6-6 with TRBJ1-5; 7 nucleotides match TRBD1. The germline V gene has CDR1 MNHNY and CDR2 SVGAGI (reference sequence). The CDR3 runs to 15 residues. Trimming took 2 bases from V and 4 from J; bases not matched to a gene: 5.

The CDR3 here is CASSQALGSAYNEQFF. DNA of the CDR3: TGCGCCAGCAGCCAAGCTTTAGGGTCGGCCTACAATGAGCAGTTCTTC. The chain is built from TRBV4-1 and TRBJ2-1; D is unclear. This CDR3 region has 16 residues. CDR1 is MGHRA, CDR2 YSYEKL, per germline. V was cut by 1 base and J by 2 bases, with 12 bases left in between.

For this clone: One end of the junction is discordant with germline, which a read error may explain. This chain connects TRBV27 to TRBJ1-3, with D maybe TRBD1 (5 bases). Germline loops: CDR1 MNHEY, CDR2 SMNVEV (reference sequence). This CDR3 has 17 amino acids. Here the CDR3 DNA reads TGCGGTAGTAGAGCTAGGGCGGGGGACCTTGGACGAAACACCATATATTTT. Residues: CGSRARAGDLGRNTIYF.

V gene TRBV28 combines with J gene TRBJ2-7; TRBD2 aligns across 8 bases. Germline V gene data show CDR1 as MDHEN and CDR2 as SYDVKM. V dropped 3 bases and J dropped 5; count of bases not matched to a gene: 9. This CDR3 is 15 amino acids long. The CDR3 DNA reads as TGTGCCAGCAGTTTTATCTCTCGGGGGGGGGACGAGCAGTACTTC. Its translation is CASSFISRGGDEQYF. The full variable domain, with the rest looked up from reference TRBV28 and TRBJ2-7, is DVKVTQSSRYLVKRTGEKVFLECVQDMDHENMFWYRQDPGLGLRLIYFSYDVKMKEKGDIPEGYSVSREKKERFSLILESASTNQTSMYLCASSFISRGGDEQYFGPGTRLTVT.

The table lists this clone with a few counts. The chain carries TRBV2 and TRBJ1-5; no firm D call. This CDR3 has 15 residues. Germline loops: CDR1 SNHLY, CDR2 FYNNEI. The V end lost 3 bases, the J end lost 1 base, and 10 bases lay between the germline ends. The CDR3 reads CASSDIGRSNQPQHF. The CDR3 nucleotides are TGTGCCAGCAGTGACATAGGTCGGAGCAATCAGCCCCAGCATTTT.

The CDR3 protein is CASSLAGRAGSPLHF. CDR3 coding DNA: TGTGCCAGCAGCTTAGCGGGGAGGGCCGGGTCACCCCTCCACTTT. The V and J genes are TRBV7-9 and TRBJ1-6; D is unresolved. The germline V gene has CDR1 SEHNR and CDR2 FQNEAQ (reference sequence). The CDR3 runs 15 residues. V shed 0 bases and J shed 10 bases, with 13 bases lying between them.

The chain has TRBV5-1 and TRBJ2-5; tentative D call: TRBD2 (6 bases). Trimming stripped 0 bases from V and 2 bases from J, with 14 bases between. The CDR3 totals 16 residues. Germline CDR1 reads SGHRS; CDR2 reads YFSETQ. The DNA of the CDR3 is TGCGCCAGCAGCTTGGGCCAAGGGACTCAACAAGAGACCCAGTACTTC. Protein sequence: CASSLGQGTQQETQYF.